A single sample is the source of the 17 T cell receptor beta chains below, sequenced in a study of CD4 T cells in relation to SARS-CoV-2 and coronaviruses. These receptors' antigens are unknown. CD4+ T cells from unexposed donors were obtained before the COVID-19 pandemic (2011-2018). CD4+ T cells were isolated from the cells after less than 13 days of culture. Here immunoSEQ multiplex PCR was the method, and the copy in TCRdb shows in-frame clones only, minus some. This table holds about 24,000 clones, 65% to 80% found once. Sequenced: CD4+ T cells from PBMCs, cultured in vitro. These receptors originate from a human donor in good health.

This clone was found a few times. The rearrangement joins TRBV30 to TRBJ2-1, with D perhaps TRBD2 (6 bases). V lost 5 bases, J lost 5 bases, and 13 bases lay in between. This CDR3 is 13 amino acids long. Germline V gives CDR1 GTSNPN, CDR2 SVGIG (reference sequence). The DNA for the CDR3 is TGTGCCTGGCTCCGGGACTCAGACAATGAGCAGTTCTTC. Its protein product is CAWLRDSDNEQFF.

The chain joins TRBV28 to TRBJ1-6; D is unresolved. Germline CDR1 and CDR2: MDHEN and SYDVKM. This CDR3 contains 15 residues. The V end lost 3 bases, the J end lost 3 bases, and 9 bases lay between the germline ends. DNA for the CDR3: TGTGCCAGCAGTTTTAGTGGGGACTATAATTCACCCCTCCACTTT. Translation gives CASSFSGDYNSPLHF.

This clone has just a few counts. J is TRBJ1-1 and V is TRBV9; 7 positions match TRBD1. The germline gives CDR1 SGDLS, CDR2 YYNGEE. There are 17 residues in the CDR3. The V segment lost 3 bases and the J segment 0 bases; nucleotides outside the gene matches: 11. The CDR3 nucleotides are TGTGCCAGCAGCGCCCCGCAGGGGGTCTCATTGAACACTGAAGCTTTCTTT. Amino acids: CASSAPQGVSLNTEAFF. Using reference TRBV9 and TRBJ1-1 for the parts outside the CDR3, the full variable domain is DSGVTQTPKHLITATGQRVTLRCSPRSGDLSVYWYQQSLDQGLQFLIQYYNGEERAKGNILERFSAQQFPDLHSELNLSSLELGDSALYFCASSAPQGVSLNTEAFFGQGTRLTVV.

This clone came up once. The chain is built from TRBV19 and TRBJ2-1, with 10 bases aligning to TRBD2. Germline V gives CDR1 LNHDA, CDR2 SQIVND (reference sequence). This CDR3 is built from 14 residues. Germline trimming cut 7 bases from V and 12 bases from J; bases unmatched to any gene: 12. The CDR3 bases are TGTGCCAGTAATTCGGCTAGCGGGAGTGATGGGCAGTTCTTC. Protein product: CASNSASGSDGQFF.

This clone was detected once. The genes are TRBV6-5 and TRBJ1-1; D might be TRBD1 (5 bases). V lost 6 bases, J lost 1 base, and 9 bases lay in between. The CDR3 is 13 amino acids. Germline V gives CDR1 MNHEY, CDR2 SVGAGI. CDR3 in amino acids: CASRWGGNTEAFF. The CDR3 DNA reads as TGTGCCAGCAGATGGGGGGGGAACACTGAAGCTTTCTTT.

The chain uses TRBV3-1 (or the pseudogene TRBV3-2) and TRBJ2-5, with D unresolved. Germline assignment: CDR1 LGHDT and CDR2 YNNKEL (reference sequence). The CDR3 totals 15 residues. Trimming stripped 0 bases from V and 2 bases from J, with 10 bases between. In DNA form, the CDR3 reads TGTGCCAGCAGCCAAGATCCTCAGAGACAAGAGACCCAGTACTTC. Translation: CASSQDPQRQETQYF.

This clone turned up a few times. The gene calls are TRBV30 and TRBJ2-5; D not certain. The length of the CDR3 is 13 residues. The germline V gene has CDR1 GTSNPN and CDR2 SVGIG (reference sequence). V lost 0 bases, J lost 4 bases, and 9 bases lay in between. The DNA for the CDR3 is TGTGCCTGGAGTGTCGGTTGGAGAGAGACCCAGTACTTC. Residues: CAWSVGWRETQYF.

The chain is built from TRBV11-2 and TRBJ1-2; 7 nucleotides line up with TRBD1. CDR3 size: 15 residues. V was pared by 4 bases and J by 7 bases, with 12 bases of the junction left unmatched. Germline values: CDR1 SGHAT, CDR2 FQNNGV. CDR3 coding DNA: TGTGCCAGCAGCTCATACCAGACAGGGTTAGGTGGCTACACCTTC. It yields the protein CASSSYQTGLGGYTF.

This clone appeared a few times. The V gene is TRBV27, the J gene TRBJ2-7; D is unclear. The ends were cut back, 6 bases at V and 6 bases at J, with 27 bases in the middle. The germline CDR1 and CDR2 sequences are MNHEY and SMNVEV (reference sequence). This CDR3 contains 17 residues. The CDR3, as DNA: TGTGCCAGCAGCTTAAGGACGACTGATGCTGCGGATGTCGAGCAGTACTTC. It codes for CASSLRTTDAADVEQYF.

This chain connects TRBV20-1 to TRBJ2-1; D remains ambiguous. V lost 6 bases, J lost 8 bases, and 11 bases lay in between. The CDR3 runs to 11 residues. Germline loops: CDR1 DFQATT, CDR2 SNEGSKA (reference sequence). The CDR3 here is CSAIWMDEQFF. CDR3 nucleotide sequence: TGCAGTGCAATATGGATGGATGAGCAGTTCTTC.

This chain joins TRBV2 and TRBJ1-6; no reliable D call. The CDR3 contains 14 residues. V was cut by 4 bases and J by 7 bases, with 11 bases left in between. Germline CDR1 is SNHLY and CDR2 is FYNNEI. The CDR3 nucleotides are TGTGCCAGCAGTGTTGAACAGCGGAATTCACCCCTCCACTTT. Encoded protein: CASSVEQRNSPLHF.

The chain carries TRBV2 and TRBJ2-3; weak D call: TRBD2 (7 bases). The CDR3 totals 14 residues. Germline values: CDR1 SNHLY, CDR2 FYNNEI. V lost 7 bases, J lost 3 bases, and 14 bases lay in between. CDR3 loop: CASKGGIETDTQYF. As DNA, the CDR3 is TGTGCCAGCAAGGGGGGGATTGAGACAGATACGCAGTATTTT.

Only a few counts were recorded for this clone. This chain connects TRBV4-2 to TRBJ1-2; TRBD1 aligns across 7 bases. V lost 1 base to trimming and J lost 5 bases; unmatched junction nucleotides: 16. Germline V gene sequence: CDR1 LGHNA, CDR2 YNFKEQ. This CDR3 is 18 amino acids long. CDR3 in amino acids: CASSQVSTGVDRVYGYTF. CDR3 in DNA: TGTGCCAGCAGCCAAGTTTCGACAGGCGTTGACAGGGTATATGGCTACACCTTC.

In its sample, this clone was seen once. The V and J genes are TRBV5-1 and TRBJ1-1, with TRBD1 identical over 8 bases. CDR1 and CDR2 from the germline V gene are SGHRS and YFSETQ. Trimming removed 5 bases from V and 6 bases from J; junction bases left unmatched: 6. This CDR3 region has 13 residues. CDR3 sequence reads: CASRGAQGAEAFF. CDR3 DNA sequence: TGCGCCAGCAGGGGAGCACAGGGGGCTGAAGCTTTCTTT.

V is TRBV7-9 and J is TRBJ1-2; D might be TRBD1 (5 bases). The CDR3 length is 17 residues. CDR1 and CDR2 (germline): SEHNR, FQNEAQ (reference sequence). V was cut by 4 bases and J by 3 bases, with 21 bases left in between. CDR3 DNA: TGTGCCAGCAGCTCCGAGGGAAGGACAACGGTGCACTATGGCTACACCTTC. Its protein product is CASSSEGRTTVHYGYTF.

This chain joins TRBV15 and TRBJ2-4; D remains unclear. CDR1 LNHNV and CDR2 YYDKDF come from the germline V gene (reference sequence). Deletions cut 7 bases from V and 0 bases from J, with 10 bases between. The CDR3 has 14 amino acids. The DNA for the CDR3 is TGTGCCACCAAAAATGGATTAGCCAAAAACATTCAGTACTTC. Its protein is CATKNGLAKNIQYF.

The chain combines TRBV3-1 (or the pseudogene TRBV3-2) with TRBJ2-1; 13 bases align to TRBD2. This CDR3 is 15 amino acids long. Germline V gives CDR1 LGHDT, CDR2 YNNKEL (reference sequence). V was clipped by 4 bases and J by 6 bases; unmatched bases: 3. CDR3 region: CASSPRTSGSNEQFF. The DNA of the CDR3 is TGTGCCAGCAGCCCGAGGACTAGCGGGAGCAATGAGCAGTTCTTC.